These T cell receptor beta chains were read from a single sample in a study of blood T cell repertoires in COVID-19. Method: immunoSEQ multiplex PCR; TCRdb's copy keeps in-frame clones and lacks some. The sample records more than 95,000 clones, approximately 83% being singletons. Sample: peripheral blood. These receptors originate from a woman aged 80 or older with active or convalescent COVID-19. CDR3s include the opening cysteine and the closing phenylalanine or tryptophan. The D gene is left open where the match is weak. Some rows have no size entry. The others give once, few or many, or a class for an expanded clone.

V gene	J gene	D gene	clone size	CDR3 protein	CDR3 DNA
TRBV19	TRBJ2-3	NA	NA	CASRRLEASTDTQYF	TGTGCCAGTAGACGGCTCGAGGCTAGCACAGATACGCAGTATTTT
TRBV12-3/TRBV12-4	TRBJ1-1	TRBD1	NA	CASRRTGVAEAFF	TGTGCCAGCAGAAGGACAGGGGTAGCTGAAGCTTTCTTT
TRBV9	TRBJ2-1	TRBD2	NA	CASSASGRLDNEQFF	TGTGCCAGCAGCGCGAGCGGGAGACTCGACAATGAGCAGTTCTTC
TRBV6-4	TRBJ2-5	NA	NA	CASSASEGETQYF	TGTGCCAGCAGCGCTTCGGAGGGAGAGACCCAGTACTTC
TRBV2	TRBJ2-3	TRBD1	NA	CASRDSNTDTQYF	TGTGCCAGCCGGGACAGCAACACAGATACGCAGTATTTT
TRBV2	TRBJ1-2	NA	NA	CASAPPGGYTF	TGTGCCAGCGCCCCGCCGGGTGGCTACACCTTC
TRBV5-1	TRBJ1-2	TRBD1	NA	CASSLAGTGEYGYTF	TGCGCCAGCAGCTTGGCCGGGACAGGGGAGTATGGCTACACCTTC
TRBV5-1	TRBJ1-3	NA	NA	CASSLSSSGNTIYF	TGCGCCAGCAGCTTGTCGAGCTCTGGAAACACCATATATTTT
TRBV28	TRBJ1-5	NA	NA	CATSETENSNQPQHF	TGTGCCACATCAGAGACAGAGAATAGCAATCAGCCCCAGCATTTT
TRBV24-1	TRBJ2-3	TRBD2	NA	CATSDSRESGSRVIRTDTQYF	TGTGCCACCAGTGATTCTCGGGAGAGCGGGAGCAGGGTAATTCGGACAGATACGCAGTATTTT
TRBV2	TRBJ1-5	TRBD1	NA	CASSANTGTGGRNQPQHF	TGTGCCAGCAGCGCCAATACCGGGACAGGGGGACGGAATCAGCCCCAGCATTTT
TRBV5-1	TRBJ1-6	TRBD1	NA	CASSPGRDRENSPLHF	TGCGCCAGCAGCCCCGGGAGGGACAGGGAGAATTCACCCCTCCACTTT
TRBV24-1	TRBJ2-2	TRBD1	NA	CATSEQGVLGELFF	TGTGCCACCAGTGAACAGGGGGTTCTCGGGGAGCTGTTTTTT
TRBV7-2	TRBJ2-3	NA	once	CASSLVKRDTQYF	TGTGCCAGCAGCTTAGTTAAGCGGGATACGCAGTATTTT
TRBV9	TRBJ1-3	NA	NA	CASQQGQRDTIYF	TGTGCCAGCCAACAGGGCCAAAGAGACACCATATATTTT
TRBV18	TRBJ1-1	TRBD1	NA	CASSRQGVVTEAFF	TGTGCCAGCTCCCGACAGGGGGTAGTCACTGAAGCTTTCTTT
TRBV7-2	TRBJ2-7	NA	NA	CASSPQGLDEQYF	TGTGCCAGCAGCCCACAGGGTCTGGACGAGCAGTACTTC
TRBV5-5	TRBJ1-1	NA	few	CASSLDRANTEAFF	TGTGCCAGCAGCTTGGACAGGGCAAACACTGAAGCTTTCTTT
TRBV29-1	TRBJ1-1	NA	NA	CSVREGSGNTEAFF	TGCAGCGTCAGGGAGGGGAGTGGGAACACTGAAGCTTTCTTT
TRBV27	TRBJ2-7	NA	NA	CASSATVLHYEQYF	TGTGCCAGCAGTGCGACAGTACTCCACTACGAGCAGTACTTC